The clone carrying this T cell receptor (beta chain) was seen more than once but under ten times. No antigen is known for it. Produced via immunoSEQ multiplex PCR; TCRdb's table is partial and in-frame only. The top ten hold 9.5% to 15% of the sample, which has approximately 120,000 clones, 70% to 90% seen once. These data come from a study of T cell responses to AZD1222 COVID-19 vaccine. The study, taken as a whole, reports: With dominance at 160-218 and 743-854, vaccine-associated CD4 TCRs spanned spike. Donors were mostly white British, more females; clonal diversity possibly underestimated. Spike-specific TCR breadth and depth were elevated following two AZD1222 doses. The number of AZD1222 recipients seropositive at baseline was only five or six.

The starting material was peripheral blood, obtained on day 0 of MenACWY control vaccination. This sequence was found in an adult in good health.

DNA of the CDR3: TGTGCCATCAGTGCACAGGGTGGGGAGACCCAGTACTTC. It codes for CAISAQGGETQYF. The genes are TRBV10-3 and TRBJ2-5; weak D call: TRBD1 (6 bases). This CDR3 region has 13 residues. From germline, CDR1 is ENHRY and CDR2 SYGVKD. Trimming left V 4 bases short and J 5 bases short, with 11 bases between.